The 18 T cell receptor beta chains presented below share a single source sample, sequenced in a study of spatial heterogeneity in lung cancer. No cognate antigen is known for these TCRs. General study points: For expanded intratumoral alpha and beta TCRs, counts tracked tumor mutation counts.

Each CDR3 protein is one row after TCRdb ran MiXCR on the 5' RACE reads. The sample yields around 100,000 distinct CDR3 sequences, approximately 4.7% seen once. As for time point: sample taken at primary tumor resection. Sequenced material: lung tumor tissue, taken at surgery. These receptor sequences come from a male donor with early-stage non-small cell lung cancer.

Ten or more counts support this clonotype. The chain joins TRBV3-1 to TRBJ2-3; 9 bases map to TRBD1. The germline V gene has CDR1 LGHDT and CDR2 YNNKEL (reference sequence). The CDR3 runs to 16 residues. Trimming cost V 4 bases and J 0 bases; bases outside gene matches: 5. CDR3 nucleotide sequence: TGTGCCAGCAGCCTTCGGACAGGGGCGAGCACAGATACGCAGTATTTT. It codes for CASSLRTGASTDTQYF.

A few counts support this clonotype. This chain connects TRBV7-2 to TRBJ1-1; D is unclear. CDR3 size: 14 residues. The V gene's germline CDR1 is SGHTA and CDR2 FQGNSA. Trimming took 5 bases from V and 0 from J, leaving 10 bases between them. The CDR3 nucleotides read TGTGCCAGCAGCCCTACCGGACTGAACACTGAAGCTTTCTTT. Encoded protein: CASSPTGLNTEAFF.

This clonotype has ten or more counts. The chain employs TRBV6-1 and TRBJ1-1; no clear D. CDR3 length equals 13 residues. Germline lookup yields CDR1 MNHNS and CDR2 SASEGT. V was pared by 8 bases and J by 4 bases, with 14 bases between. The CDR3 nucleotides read TGTGCCAGCGCCTTGGGTTTTGGCACTGAAGCTTTCTTT. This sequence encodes CASALGFGTEAFF.

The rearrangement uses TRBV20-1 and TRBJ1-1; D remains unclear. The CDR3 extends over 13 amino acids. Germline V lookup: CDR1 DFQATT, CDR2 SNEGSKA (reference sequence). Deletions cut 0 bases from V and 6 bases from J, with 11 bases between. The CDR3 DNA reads TGCAGTGCTAGAGATGCACCGAGCGCTGAAGCTTTCTTT. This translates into CSARDAPSAEAFF.

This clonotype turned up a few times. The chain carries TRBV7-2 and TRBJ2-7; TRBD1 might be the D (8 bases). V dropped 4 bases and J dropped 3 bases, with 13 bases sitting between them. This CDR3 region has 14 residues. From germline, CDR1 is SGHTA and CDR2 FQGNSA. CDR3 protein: CASSWGGQDYEQYF. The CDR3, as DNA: TGTGCCAGCAGCTGGGGGGGACAGGACTACGAGCAGTACTTC.

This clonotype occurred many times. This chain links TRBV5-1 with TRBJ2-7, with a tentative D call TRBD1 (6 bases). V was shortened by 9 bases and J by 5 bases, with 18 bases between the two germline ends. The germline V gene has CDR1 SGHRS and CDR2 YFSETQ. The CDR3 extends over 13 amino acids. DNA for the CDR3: TGCGCCAACGAGGACAGTCCCCAGGACGAGCAGTACTTC. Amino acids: CANEDSPQDEQYF.

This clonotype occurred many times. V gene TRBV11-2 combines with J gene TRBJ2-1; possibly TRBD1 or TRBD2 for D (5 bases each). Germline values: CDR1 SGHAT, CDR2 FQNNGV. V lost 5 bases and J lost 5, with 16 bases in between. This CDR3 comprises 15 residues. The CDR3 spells CASSLTWDGNNEQFF. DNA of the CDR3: TGTGCCAGCAGCCTTACTTGGGACGGCAACAATGAGCAGTTCTTC.

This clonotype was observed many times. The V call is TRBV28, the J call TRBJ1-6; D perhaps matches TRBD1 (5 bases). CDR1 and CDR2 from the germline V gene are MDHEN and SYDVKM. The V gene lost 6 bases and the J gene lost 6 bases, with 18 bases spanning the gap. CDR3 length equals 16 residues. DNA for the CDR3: TGTGCCAGCAGACAAAGACGGGGGAACTTTAATTCACCCCTCCACTTT. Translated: CASRQRRGNFNSPLHF.

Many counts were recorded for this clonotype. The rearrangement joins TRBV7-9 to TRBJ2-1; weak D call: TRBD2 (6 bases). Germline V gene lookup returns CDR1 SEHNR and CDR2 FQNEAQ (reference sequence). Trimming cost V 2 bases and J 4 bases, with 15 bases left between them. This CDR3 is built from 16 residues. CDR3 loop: CASSLQEGGPYNEQFF. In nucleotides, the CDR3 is TGTGCCAGCAGCTTACAAGAGGGAGGACCATACAATGAGCAGTTCTTC. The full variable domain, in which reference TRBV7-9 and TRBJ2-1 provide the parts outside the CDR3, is DTGVSQNPRHKITKRGQNVTFRCDPISEHNRLYWYRQTLGQGPEFLTYFQNEAQLEKSRLLSDRFSAERPKGSFSTLEIQRTEQGDSAMYLCASSLQEGGPYNEQFFGPGTRLTVL.

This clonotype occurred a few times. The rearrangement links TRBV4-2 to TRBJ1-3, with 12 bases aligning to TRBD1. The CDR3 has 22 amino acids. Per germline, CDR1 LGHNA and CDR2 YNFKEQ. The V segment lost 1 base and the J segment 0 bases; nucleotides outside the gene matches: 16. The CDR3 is CASSQGDRGRLVLGVSGNTIYF. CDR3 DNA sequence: TGTGCCAGCAGCCAAGGGGACAGGGGGCGCCTGGTATTAGGGGTCTCTGGAAACACCATATATTTT.

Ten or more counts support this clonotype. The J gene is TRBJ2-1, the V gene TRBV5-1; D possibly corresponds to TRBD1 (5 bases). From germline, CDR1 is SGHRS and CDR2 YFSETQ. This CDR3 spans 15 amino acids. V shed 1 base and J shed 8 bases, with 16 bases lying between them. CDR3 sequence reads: CASSLMAGLLDEQFF. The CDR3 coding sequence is TGCGCCAGCAGCTTGATGGCAGGGCTTCTAGATGAGCAGTTCTTC.

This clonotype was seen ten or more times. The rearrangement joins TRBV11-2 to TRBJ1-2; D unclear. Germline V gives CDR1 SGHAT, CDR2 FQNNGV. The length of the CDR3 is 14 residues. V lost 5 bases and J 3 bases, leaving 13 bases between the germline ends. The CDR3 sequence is CASSPSIGDYGYTF. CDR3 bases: TGTGCCAGCAGCCCCTCAATCGGAGACTATGGCTACACCTTC.

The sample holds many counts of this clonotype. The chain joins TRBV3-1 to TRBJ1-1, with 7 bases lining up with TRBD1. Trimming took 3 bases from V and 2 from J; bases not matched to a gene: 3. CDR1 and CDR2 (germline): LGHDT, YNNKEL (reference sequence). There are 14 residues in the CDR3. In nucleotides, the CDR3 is TGTGCCAGCAGCCACAACAGGGGAAACACTGAAGCTTTCTTT. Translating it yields CASSHNRGNTEAFF.

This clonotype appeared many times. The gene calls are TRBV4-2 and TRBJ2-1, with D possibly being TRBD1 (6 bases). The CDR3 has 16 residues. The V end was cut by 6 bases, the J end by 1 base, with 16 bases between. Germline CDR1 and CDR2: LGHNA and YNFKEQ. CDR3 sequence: CASRRVLDRSYNEQFF. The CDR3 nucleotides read TGTGCCAGCAGACGAGTACTTGACAGGTCCTACAATGAGCAGTTCTTC.

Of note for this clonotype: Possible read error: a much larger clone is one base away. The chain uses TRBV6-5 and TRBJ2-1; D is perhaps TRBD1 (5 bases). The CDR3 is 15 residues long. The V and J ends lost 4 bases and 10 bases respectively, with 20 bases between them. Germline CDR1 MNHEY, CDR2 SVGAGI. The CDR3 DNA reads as TGTGCCAGCAGTTCAAAACTTGGGGCGGCGGCGGAGCAGTTCTTC. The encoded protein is CASSSKLGAAAEQFF.

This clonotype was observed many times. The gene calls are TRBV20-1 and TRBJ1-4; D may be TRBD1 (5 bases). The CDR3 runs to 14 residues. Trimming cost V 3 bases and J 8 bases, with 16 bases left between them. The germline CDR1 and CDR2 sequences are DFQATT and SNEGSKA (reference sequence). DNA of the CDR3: TGCAGTGCTAGGGACCATGGGGGGTCCGAAAAACTGTTTTTT. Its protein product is CSARDHGGSEKLFF.

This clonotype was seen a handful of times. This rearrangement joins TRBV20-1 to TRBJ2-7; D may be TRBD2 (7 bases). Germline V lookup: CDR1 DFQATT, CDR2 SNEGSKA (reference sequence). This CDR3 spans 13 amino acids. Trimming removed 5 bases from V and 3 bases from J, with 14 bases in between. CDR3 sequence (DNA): TGCAGTGCTGCCGGGGGGCCGTTCTACGAGCAGTACTTC. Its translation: CSAAGGPFYEQYF.

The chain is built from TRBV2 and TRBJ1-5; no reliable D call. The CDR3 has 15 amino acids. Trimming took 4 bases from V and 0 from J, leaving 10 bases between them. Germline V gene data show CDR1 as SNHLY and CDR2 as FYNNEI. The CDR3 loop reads CASSVQPNSNQPQHF. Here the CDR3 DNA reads TGTGCCAGCAGTGTACAGCCCAATAGCAATCAGCCCCAGCATTTT. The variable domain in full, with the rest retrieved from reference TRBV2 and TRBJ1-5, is EPEVTQTPSHQVTQMGQEVILRCVPISNHLYFYWYRQILGQKVEFLVSFYNNEISEKSEIFDDQFSVERPDGSNFTLKIRSTKLEDSAMYFCASSVQPNSNQPQHFGDGTRLSIL.